The 15 T cell receptor beta chains below all came from one sample that was sequenced in a study of T cell clonality in common variable immunodeficiency. This table comes from immunoSEQ multiplex PCR, and its TCRdb copy is limited to in-frame clones, with some not included. This repertoire holds about 60,000 clones, and none appear only once. Sequences were obtained from peripheral blood mononuclear cells. The receptors derive from a person aged 18 to 70 in good health.

This clone was counted many times. The CDR3 end is not reached by the read, which stops 3 residues before it; the germline J gene fills it in. The chain uses TRBV4-2 and TRBJ2-7; D gene unclear. V lost 0 bases and J 5 bases, leaving 5 bases between the germline ends. Germline V gives CDR1 LGHNA, CDR2 YNFKEQ. CDR3 size: 12 residues. CDR3 bases read: TGTGCCAGCAGCCAAGATCTCCACGAG. This translates into CASSQDLHE. The entire CDR3 sequence reads CASSQDLHEQYF.

Many counts were recorded for this clone. The read finishes 3 residues shy of the CDR3 end, and the germline J gene is used to complete it. J is TRBJ2-7 and V is TRBV20-1; perhaps TRBD1 as D (6 bases). V shed 4 bases and J shed 0 bases, with 16 bases lying between them. Germline CDR1 and CDR2: DFQATT and SNEGSKA (reference sequence). The CDR3 has 15 residues. The CDR3 region is CSATDVGTRSYEQYF. The DNA read from the CDR3 is TGCAGTGCTACCGACGTGGGGACACGCTCCTACGAG.

This clone came up many times. The read ends 3 residues early relative to the CDR3; the germline J gene fills the gap. The chain links TRBV19 to TRBJ2-7; possibly TRBD2 for D (5 bases). This CDR3 region has 11 residues. Germline CDR1 is LNHDA and CDR2 is SQIVND (reference sequence). Trimming removed 10 bases at V and 5 bases at J, with 12 bases between. CDR3 sequence reads: CATEEGHEQYF. The DNA read from the CDR3 is TGTGCCACCGAAGAGGGTCACGAG. Filled out from reference TRBV19 and TRBJ2-7, the complete variable domain reads DGGITQSPKYLFRKEGQNVTLSCEQNLNHDAMYWYRQDPGQGLRLIYYSQIVNDFQKGDIAEGYSVSREKKESFPLTVTSAQKNPTAFYLCATEEGHEQYFGPGTRLTVT.

This clone was observed at least ten times. The missing CDR3 end, 3 residues past where the read stops, is filled in from the germline J gene. V usage is TRBV5-1 and J usage is TRBJ2-5; D might be TRBD1 (7 bases). The CDR3 is 14 residues long. CDR1 and CDR2 from the germline V gene are SGHRS and YFSETQ. Trimming removed 4 bases at V and 1 base at J, with 11 bases between. This CDR3 is CASSPGDSQETQYF. CDR3 DNA, as far as it was read: TGCGCCAGCAGCCCGGGGGACAGCCAAGAGACC. Combining the CDR3 with reference TRBV5-1 and TRBJ2-5 gives the whole variable domain KAGVTQTPRYLIKTRGQQVTLSCSPISGHRSVSWYQQTPGQGLQFLFEYFSETQRNKGNFPGRFSGRQFSNSRSEMNVSTLELGDSALYLCASSPGDSQETQYFGPGTRLLVL.

This clone was counted ten times or more. The CDR3 is cut off 3 residues early in the read; its end comes from the germline J gene. V gene TRBV5-1 combines with J gene TRBJ2-1, with 7 bases fitting TRBD2. The junction had 7 bases not matched to a gene; V was cut back by 4 bases and J by 9 bases. Germline V gene data show CDR1 as SGHRS and CDR2 as YFSETQ. This CDR3 has 13 residues. CDR3 DNA (partial): TGCGCCAGCAGCGCGACTAGCCCCTCTGAG. Translated, it gives CASSATSPSE. In full, the CDR3 is CASSATSPSEQFF.

This clone was seen more than once but under ten times. The read ends 3 residues shy of where the CDR3 ends; the end is completed using the germline J gene. The V call is TRBV2, the J call TRBJ1-1; D is perhaps TRBD1 (5 bases). CDR3 length: 13 amino acids. Germline V lookup: CDR1 SNHLY, CDR2 FYNNEI. Trimming shortened V by 4 bases and J by 1 base, and 7 bases separated the two germline ends. Partial CDR3 DNA: TGTGCCAGCAGTGGACAGCAGAACACTGAA. Translated, it gives CASSGQQNTE. The full CDR3 is CASSGQQNTEAFF. The entire variable domain, with the rest obtained from reference TRBV2 and TRBJ1-1, is as follows: EPEVTQTPSHQVTQMGQEVILRCVPISNHLYFYWYRQILGQKVEFLVSFYNNEISEKSEIFDDQFSVERPDGSNFTLKIRSTKLEDSAMYFCASSGQQNTEAFFGQGTRLTVV.

This clone is judged medium-sized. The read ends 3 residues early relative to the CDR3; the germline J gene fills the gap. The V and J genes are TRBV29-1 and TRBJ2-3; possibly TRBD2 for D (5 bases). Germline loops: CDR1 SQVTM, CDR2 ANQGSEA. The CDR3 extends over 14 amino acids. CDR3 DNA (partial): TGCACCCCCCGGCGGAGGAGTCCCACAGATACG. This sequence encodes CTPRRRSPTDT. The full CDR3 protein is CTPRRRSPTDTQYF.

Many counts were recorded for this clone. The read gets to within 3 residues of the CDR3 end, and the germline J gene fills in the rest. The chain couples TRBV5-1 to TRBJ2-7, with 8 positions matching TRBD2. With 1 base clipped from V and 2 bases from J, the junction kept 8 bases outside the gene matches. The CDR3 sequence is 16 residues long. In germline, CDR1 is SGHRS, CDR2 YFSETQ. The sequenced CDR3 bases are TGCGCCAGCAGCTTGTTGGCGGGAGGTCACCCCTACGAG. Translation: CASSLLAGGHPYE. The whole CDR3 sequence is CASSLLAGGHPYEQYF.

This clone was counted ten times or more. The CDR3 spells CSANARGIREQYF. The sequenced CDR3 bases are TGCAGTGCTAATGCTAGGGGTATTCGCGAG. The chain carries TRBV20-1 and TRBJ2-7; D possibly corresponds to TRBD1 (5 bases). The CDR3 end is not reached by the read, which stops 3 residues before it; the germline J gene fills it in. Trimming took 4 bases from V and 6 from J, leaving 16 bases between them. This CDR3 comprises 13 residues. Germline V lookup: CDR1 DFQATT, CDR2 SNEGSKA (reference sequence).

Many counts were recorded for this clone. The missing CDR3 end, 3 residues past where the read stops, is filled in from the germline J gene. The chain is built from TRBV4-1 and TRBJ1-4; no firm D call. The germline V gene encodes CDR1 MGHRA and CDR2 YSYEKL. The V end was cut by 0 bases, the J end by 3 bases, with 11 bases between. This CDR3 is built from 16 residues. The CDR3 bases that were read are TGCGCCAGCAGCCAAGAAGAGGCAGGTTCTAATGAAAAA. It specifies CASSQEEAGSNEK. The whole CDR3 protein is CASSQEEAGSNEKLFF.

This clone was counted many times. The CDR3 is cut off 3 residues early in the read; its end comes from the germline J gene. V usage is TRBV7-6 and J usage is TRBJ2-3; 9 bases line up with TRBD1. V lost 5 bases to trimming and J lost 5 bases; unmatched junction nucleotides: 8. The CDR3 covers 15 residues. Germline V gene data show CDR1 as SGHVS and CDR2 as FNYEAQ. The CDR3 region is CASSTRTGARDTQYF. The CDR3 bases that were read are TGTGCCAGCAGCACTAGGACAGGGGCTAGAGATACG.

This clone was seen repeatedly, ten times or more. The CDR3 is cut off 3 residues early in the read; its end comes from the germline J gene. The V call is TRBV2, the J call TRBJ2-6, with a possible D match to TRBD1 (6 bases). Germline V gene sequence: CDR1 SNHLY, CDR2 FYNNEI. The CDR3 covers 17 residues. Between the trimmed V and J ends, which lost 8 bases and 0 bases, there was a span of 17 bases. CDR3 protein: CASGGGQRFSGANVLTF. CDR3 bases read: TGTGCCAGCGGGGGTGGACAGCGCTTCTCTGGGGCCAACGTC.

This clone was seen ten or more times. The read gets to within 3 residues of the CDR3 end, and the germline J gene fills in the rest. The chain carries TRBV10-3 and TRBJ2-7; 8 nucleotides line up with TRBD1. V dropped 3 bases and J dropped 6; count of bases not matched to a gene: 13. The germline CDR1 and CDR2 sequences are ENHRY and SYGVKD. The CDR3 runs 16 residues. CDR3: CAISEGTGVRLFEQYF. Incomplete CDR3 DNA: TGTGCCATCAGTGAAGGGACAGGCGTCCGGTTGTTCGAG.

This clone was observed at least ten times. The CDR3 end lies 3 residues beyond the end of the read and is filled in from the germline J gene. V usage is TRBV7-2 and J usage is TRBJ2-5; possibly TRBD2 for D (6 bases). This CDR3 has 14 amino acids. V was trimmed by 5 bases and J by 2 bases, leaving 12 bases between them. Germline assignment: CDR1 SGHTA and CDR2 FQGNSA. The covered CDR3 bases are TGTGCCAGCAGCCCCCCGGGACTGCAAGAGACC. This encodes CASSPPGLQET. The full CDR3 sequence reads CASSPPGLQETQYF. The full variable domain, rest sourced from reference TRBV7-2 and TRBJ2-5, is GAGVSQSPSNKVTEKGKDVELRCDPISGHTALYWYRQSLGQGLEFLIYFQGNSAPDKSGLPSDRFSAERTGGSVSTLTIQRTQQEDSAVYLCASSPPGLQETQYFGPGTRLLVL.

At least ten counts were recorded for this clone. Read coverage stops 3 residues before the CDR3 terminus; the germline J gene supplies the remainder. V gene TRBV9 combines with J gene TRBJ1-3; a possible D gene is TRBD1 (5 bases). CDR1 and CDR2 from the germline V gene are SGDLS and YYNGEE. The CDR3 has 15 residues. Trimming shortened V by 0 bases and J by 4 bases, and 11 bases separated the two germline ends. The sequenced part of the CDR3 DNA is TGTGCCAGCAGCGTAGCTGGGGCTGCCGGAAACACC. It encodes CASSVAGAAGNT. The whole CDR3 sequence reads CASSVAGAAGNTIYF.